This T cell receptor beta chain stems from a study of blood T cell repertoires in COVID-19. Study details: T cells, B-cell-depleted T cells, or PBMCs provided the cDNA or gDNA that served as material.

The CDR3 length is 13 residues. Germline V gives CDR1 KGHSH, CDR2 LQKENI. Trimming removed 2 bases from V and 7 bases from J, with 6 bases in between. As handled by the study authors: Amplification with reference gene primers provided the estimates of nucleated cell counts. Only in-frame clones appear in the TCRdb table, and some are missing; sequencing was by immunoSEQ multiplex PCR. V, J and clone size are taken as reported in that table, and D and trimming were inferred from the DNA itself. The table lists roughly 260,000 clones, 65% to 90% of them singletons. This clone came up once. This rearrangement joins TRBV18 to TRBJ1-6; perhaps TRBD1 as D (5 bases). The source is a woman in her 70s with acute or convalescent COVID-19. Sequenced sample: peripheral blood. CDR3 sequence: CASSPGGNSPLHF. The DNA for the CDR3 is TGTGCCAGCTCACCAGGGGGGAATTCACCCCTCCACTTT.